Listed below are T cell receptor beta chains from one sample, sequenced in a study of T-cell memory formation after mild COVID-19. TCRdb re-derived calls from the 5' RACE reads in MiXCR, one entry per CDR3 protein. This sample yields just under 550,000 distinct CDR3 sequences, of which approximately 20% are seen a single time; approximately 12% belongs to the top ten. Sequenced input: PBMCs or a T cell subset sorted from them (not recorded which). These receptors all stem from an adult woman who had mild COVID-19 (a few samples of this study predate the infection). Cell type and time point are not known. CDR3s include the opening cysteine and the closing phenylalanine or tryptophan. D genes are given only for firm matches. Size is stated for part of the rows, as once, few or many counts, or as a class when the clone is expanded.

J,size,D,V,DNA,CDR3
TRBJ1-1,few,NA,TRBV7-3,TGTGCCAGCAGCTTAACCCCAGTGAACACTGAAGCTTTCTTT,CASSLTPVNTEAFF
TRBJ2-5,few,NA,TRBV12-3/TRBV12-4,TGTGCCAGCAGTTTTCACACAAGACAAGAGACCCAGTACTTC,CASSFHTRQETQYF
TRBJ2-7,few,TRBD1,TRBV5-1,TGCGCCAGCAGCTTGGGGGACAGGGGGCCTCGGGGCGACGAGCAGTACTTC,CASSLGDRGPRGDEQYF
TRBJ2-7,NA,NA,TRBV5-1,TGCGCCAGCAGACTAGGGACTCCCAGCTCCTACGAGCAGTACTTC,CASRLGTPSSYEQYF
TRBJ2-1,NA,TRBD2,TRBV20-1,TGCAGTGCTAGAGATGCTTTGCGGGAGATCCGCAATGAGCAGTTCTTC,CSARDALREIRNEQFF
TRBJ2-2,NA,NA,TRBV7-2,TGTGCCAGCAGCTTATGGGAGTTCCCCGGGGAGCTGTTTTTT,CASSLWEFPGELFF
TRBJ2-5,NA,NA,TRBV20-1,TGCAGTGCTAGAGCTAGCCCGCCCCAAGAGACCCAGTACTTC,CSARASPPQETQYF
TRBJ1-5,many,TRBD1,TRBV29-1,TGCAGCGTTGTTGTGGACAGGGGGAGAAGCAATCAGCCCCAGCATTTT,CSVVVDRGRSNQPQHF
TRBJ2-7,NA,TRBD2,TRBV10-3,TGTGCCATCAGTAGCGGGACTAGCAGCTACGAGCAGTACTTC,CAISSGTSSYEQYF
TRBJ2-3,NA,TRBD2,TRBV20-1,TGCAGTGCTAGACTAGCGGACACCCCCACAGATACGCAGTATTTT,CSARLADTPTDTQYF
TRBJ2-7,once,TRBD2,TRBV6-5,TGTGCCAGCAGTTACGGCGGGGGGCAATCCTACGAGCAGTACTTC,CASSYGGGQSYEQYF
TRBJ2-1,NA,NA,TRBV7-2,TGTGCCAGCAGTCTACAGGGTTCGGTTAATGAGCAGTTCTTC,CASSLQGSVNEQFF
TRBJ1-4,few,NA,TRBV12-3/TRBV12-4,TGTGCCAGCAGTTTTCGGGACACCGTCTATGAAAAACTGTTTTTT,CASSFRDTVYEKLFF
TRBJ1-5,few,TRBD1,TRBV2,TGTGCCAGCAGTGAGGGACAGGGCGTACAGCCCCAGCATTTT,CASSEGQGVQPQHF
TRBJ2-1,few,NA,TRBV4-3,TGCGCCAGCAGCCAAGACGGTAATAGCGTTCCCTACAATGAGCAGTTCTTC,CASSQDGNSVPYNEQFF
TRBJ2-7,NA,TRBD2,TRBV6-5,TGTGCCAGTTGTGTATCCCAGCGGGAGGCCTTCTACGAGCAGTACTTC,CASCVSQREAFYEQYF
TRBJ2-7,NA,TRBD2,TRBV20-1,TGCAGTGTTGGAGCTAGCGGGACCTACGAGCAGTACTTC,CSVGASGTYEQYF
TRBJ2-1,many,NA,TRBV3-1,TGTGCCAGCAGCCAAGGGGAGCGGAGGCCCCCATTCGGGCAGTTCTTC,CASSQGERRPPFGQFF
TRBJ2-5,NA,TRBD2,TRBV5-5,TGTGCCAGCAGACAGACTAGCGGAGCAAACCAAGAGACCCAGTACTTC,CASRQTSGANQETQYF
TRBJ2-3,NA,TRBD2,TRBV9,TGTGCCAGCAGCGTAGTGGCGGGGGGCACAGATACGCAGTATTTT,CASSVVAGGTDTQYF
TRBJ1-2,NA,NA,TRBV7-2,TGTGCCAGCAGCAAAAACCCCGGCTATGGCTACACCTTC,CASSKNPGYGYTF
TRBJ2-7,few,NA,TRBV7-9,TGTGCCAGCAGCACAACCGGGGCCTACTACGAGCAGTACTTC,CASSTTGAYYEQYF
TRBJ2-5,NA,TRBD1,TRBV5-1,TGCGCCAGCAGCTTAGGTCGAGGGACAGGACAAGAGACCCAGTACTTC,CASSLGRGTGQETQYF
TRBJ1-4,few,NA,TRBV29-1,TGCAGCGTAGGACATAATGAAAAACTGTTTTTT,CSVGHNEKLFF
TRBJ2-5,NA,TRBD2,TRBV20-1,TGCAGTGCTAGAGAGGTTGAGCTAGCGGGAGATTTTGCAGAGACCCAGTACTTC,CSAREVELAGDFAETQYF
TRBJ2-7,few,TRBD1,TRBV28,TGTGCCAGCAGTCCTCCGGGACAGGGAAAAGAGCAGTACTTC,CASSPPGQGKEQYF
TRBJ2-6,NA,TRBD1,TRBV6-2/TRBV6-3,TGTGCCAGCAGTTACTCCCGGGACAGTTGGTCTGGGGCCAACGTCCTGACTTTC,CASSYSRDSWSGANVLTF
TRBJ2-7,NA,NA,TRBV2,TGTGCCAGCGCCGGGGGCTTTTCCTACGAGAAGTACTTC,CASAGGFSYEKYF
TRBJ2-3,few,NA,TRBV3-1,TGTGCCAGCAGCCAAGGCAGTTCGGGGATAGATACGCAGTATTTT,CASSQGSSGIDTQYF
TRBJ2-3,few,TRBD2,TRBV3-1,TGTGCCAGCAGCCAAGAAGGTAGCGGGAGTCCCCCCCAGTATTTT,CASSQEGSGSPPQYF
TRBJ2-1,many,TRBD2,TRBV5-5,TGTGCCAGCAGCTTGGCCGAGTTCATAGCGGGAGTTATGGGTGAGCAGTTCTTC,CASSLAEFIAGVMGEQFF
TRBJ1-1,NA,NA,TRBV12-3/TRBV12-4,TGTGCCAGCAGCCCCACAGCGGCGCTTACTGAAGCTTTCTTT,CASSPTAALTEAFF
TRBJ2-3,NA,NA,TRBV6-5,TGTGCCAGCAGAGACCAATCAGATACGCAGTATTTT,CASRDQSDTQYF
TRBJ2-3,few,NA,TRBV24-1,TGTGCCACCGGGACAAGTCTGGCAGATACGCAGTATTTT,CATGTSLADTQYF
TRBJ2-5,few,TRBD2,TRBV7-2,TGTGCCAGCAGCTTAATAGCGGGAGGGGGCCAAGAGACCCAGTACTTC,CASSLIAGGGQETQYF
TRBJ2-5,NA,TRBD1,TRBV10-3,TGTGCCATCTCCGGGACAGGGGGCTCGGAGACCCAGTACTTC,CAISGTGGSETQYF
TRBJ1-2,few,NA,TRBV20-1,TGCAGTGCTAGAGATCTTCGGGGTGCGCGGTATGGCTACACCTTC,CSARDLRGARYGYTF
TRBJ1-2,NA,NA,TRBV18,TGTGCCAGCTCACCTACAGGGTCCAGGGATGGCTACACCTTC,CASSPTGSRDGYTF
TRBJ1-5,NA,NA,TRBV5-1,TGCGCCAGCAGCTTGGAAGGTCTAGATCAGCCCCAGCATTTT,CASSLEGLDQPQHF
TRBJ2-7,NA,NA,TRBV25-1,TGTGCCAGCAGTGAAATGGGAGACGGGGAGCAGTACTTC,CASSEMGDGEQYF
TRBJ1-1,few,NA,TRBV7-9,TGTGCCAGCAGCGAGAACACGGGAGAAGCTTTCTTT,CASSENTGEAFF
TRBJ2-7,NA,NA,TRBV5-4,TGTGCCAGCAGCTTGGTTGGGGGCGGCCACGAGCAGTACTTC,CASSLVGGGHEQYF
TRBJ2-3,few,TRBD2,TRBV5-1,TGCGCCAGCAGCTTGGTTGCGGCTAGCGGGGGGGCAATGGATACGCAGTATTTT,CASSLVAASGGAMDTQYF
TRBJ2-1,few,TRBD1,TRBV28,TGTGCCAGCAGTTCCATCCGACAGGGACCCCATGAGCAGTTCTTC,CASSSIRQGPHEQFF
TRBJ2-3,many,TRBD1,TRBV7-2,TGTGCCAGCAGCTTTGGACAGGCCGAGGGAACGCAGTATTTT,CASSFGQAEGTQYF
TRBJ2-1,few,TRBD2,TRBV5-1,TGCGCCAGCAGCGAAAGCGGGACCGATAGTGATGAGCAGTTCTTC,CASSESGTDSDEQFF
TRBJ1-2,few,TRBD1,TRBV12-3/TRBV12-4,TGTGCCAGCAGTTTAACAGGGGACCTTGGCTACACCTTC,CASSLTGDLGYTF
TRBJ2-2,many,NA,TRBV7-6,TGTGCCAGCAGCCAGGTAGCGGCGAACACCGGGGAGCTGTTTTTT,CASSQVAANTGELFF
TRBJ2-5,NA,TRBD2,TRBV28,TGTGCCAGCAGTCCGCTAGCGGGAGGCTTGGAGACCCAGTACTTC,CASSPLAGGLETQYF
TRBJ1-1,NA,NA,TRBV4-3,TGCGCCAGCAGCCAGGGGGAGAGGACTGAAGCTTTCTTT,CASSQGERTEAFF
TRBJ2-7,NA,NA,TRBV7-9,TGTGCCAGCAGCCCCATCATGCTCCCAGGGAGGTCCTACGAGCAGTACTTC,CASSPIMLPGRSYEQYF
TRBJ2-1,NA,TRBD2,TRBV5-5,TGTGCCAGCAGCTTGTGGACTAGCGGGAGACGGAATGAGCAGTTCTTC,CASSLWTSGRRNEQFF
TRBJ2-2,NA,TRBD2,TRBV24-1,TGTGCCACCAGTGGAGCGGGGAGAACCGGGGAGCTGTTTTTT,CATSGAGRTGELFF
TRBJ2-1,NA,TRBD2,TRBV7-6,TGTGCCAGCAGCTGGAGACTAGCGGGGGCCTCCTACAATGATCAGTTCTTC,CASSWRLAGASYNDQFF